The clone carrying this TCR beta chain was counted many times. The target antigen is unknown. This CDR3 comprises 15 residues. V was trimmed by 2 bases and J by 0 bases, leaving 11 bases between them. Germline V gene lookup returns CDR1 MNHEY and CDR2 SVGEGT. The sample comes from a study of T cell repertoires in cytomegalovirus infection. Study-wide context: CMV epitopes used comprised recently identified HLA-C-restricted ones and well-studied HLA-B-restricted ones. Study-wide findings and caveats: It was HLA-C-restricted CMV-specific TCR beta clonotypes that dominated the response ex vivo.

MiXCR, applied by TCRdb to the reads, yields one record per CDR3 protein. There are around 78,000 distinct CDR3 sequences in the sample; roughly a quarter occur only once, and about half lies in the top ten. This chain uses TRBV6-2 or TRBV6-3 with TRBJ2-7, with TRBD2 as a possible D gene (6 bases). The sequence was obtained from a human donor in good health (CMV status not recorded). Some clones in this sample may be carry-over from other donors' samples. Sequencing used CD8+ T cells from cultured PBMCs, obtained from culture after CMV antigen stimulation. CDR3 nucleotide sequence: TGTGCCAGCAGTTACCATACGGGAGCCTCCTACGAGCAGTACTTC. This sequence encodes CASSYHTGASYEQYF.